This T cell receptor (beta chain) was retrieved from a study of human T cells and chemical hapten exposure. Study as a whole: How much TCR each sample yielded varied, mostly because pooled library volumes differed slightly.

This clonotype was counted only a few times. Sample time point: pre-sensitization, week 0. The treatment is: therapeutic diphenylcyclopropenone sensitization with weekly scalp DPC. Alopecia patients deemed DPC-suitable, aged 18 to 70, excluding pregnancy. V was clipped by 1 base and J by 6 bases; unmatched bases: 14. Germline values: CDR1 MNHEY, CDR2 SVGEGT. The CDR3 sequence is 17 residues long. Per the original methods: Per sample, the median was about 88,000 TCRs, with values from roughly 23,000 to 700,000. TCRdb passed the RACE reads through MiXCR, listing each CDR3 protein once. TCRdb, rather than the study authors, made the V and J calls. The repertoire has around 350,000 distinct CDR3 sequences, over 5% of them found once; the top ten carry 7% to 10%.

The source is a woman aged 18-30 years with alopecia areata. Some clones in this sample may be carry-over from other donors' samples. Sequenced material: whole blood, taken in connection with sensitization to the hapten diphenylcyclopropenone (DPC). V and J are TRBV6-2 or TRBV6-3 and TRBJ2-7; 8 bases fit TRBD1. The CDR3 nucleotides read TGTGCCAGCAGTTACTTCGTCCAGGGGGCCTCCATACGCGAGCAGTACTTC. Its protein is CASSYFVQGASIREQYF.